Following are 20 T cell receptor beta chains from one sample sequenced in a study of blood T cells in healthy people across ages (dated by TCRdb to 2014 to 2015). The library was made by 5' RACE. Instrument used: Illumina HiSeq 2500. A second PCR of about 6 to 11 cycles was run with a J-beta primer mix and a sample-barcoded 5' primer. The raw public reads went through TCRdb reprocessing: fastp at Q25, MiXCR clone calling, in-frame beta chains kept. Entries are consolidated by CDR3 protein sequence, retaining the most common genes and DNA. This sample holds about 1.5 million distinct CDR3 sequences; roughly 43% were observed only once. The top ten clonotypes cover 4% of the sample. Specimen: blood. These receptor sequences come from a woman under 30 in good health.

V is TRBV29-1 and J is TRBJ2-3; D gene ambiguous. Trimming took 7 bases from V and 4 from J, leaving 9 bases between them. This CDR3 is 11 amino acids long. Germline V gives CDR1 SQVTM, CDR2 ANQGSEA. The CDR3 protein is CSAPESDTQYF. The CDR3 DNA reads TGCAGCGCCCCTGAGTCAGATACGCAGTATTTT.

The chain joins TRBV2 to TRBJ2-7, with 12 bases that match TRBD2. Germline CDR1 is SNHLY and CDR2 is FYNNEI. J was trimmed by 2 bases and V by 7 bases; bases with no gene match: 6. The CDR3 has 15 residues. The CDR3 DNA follows: TGTGCCAGCAATAGACTAGCGGGGGAGACCTACGAGCAGTACTTC. This encodes CASNRLAGETYEQYF.

The sample holds a few counts of this clonotype. V usage is TRBV29-1 and J usage is TRBJ1-4; D may be TRBD1 (5 bases). The CDR3 totals 13 residues. Germline lookup yields CDR1 SQVTM and CDR2 ANQGSEA. With 7 bases removed from V and 8 bases from J, the gap between germline ends came to 17 bases. CDR3 sequence (DNA): TGCAGCGCCTTAGACACGGCAGGGGAAAAACTGTTTTTT. It yields the protein CSALDTAGEKLFF.

V usage is TRBV4-3 and J usage is TRBJ1-1; 10 bases fit TRBD1. J was trimmed by 5 bases and V by 0 bases; bases with no gene match: 15. This CDR3 has 19 amino acids. Germline CDR1 reads LGHNA; CDR2 reads YSLEER. The CDR3 spells CASSQEGPGQGFFGTEAFF. The CDR3, as DNA: TGCGCCAGCAGCCAAGAAGGGCCGGGACAGGGGTTTTTCGGGACTGAAGCTTTCTTT.

The V call is TRBV6-5, the J call TRBJ1-2; D gene ambiguous. The CDR3 covers 13 residues. Germline V gene lookup returns CDR1 MNHEY and CDR2 SVGAGI. Trimming stripped 6 bases from V and 4 bases from J, with 12 bases between. CDR3 nucleotides: TGTGCCAGCAGCCTTACTGAGGGCTATGGCTACACCTTC. As protein: CASSLTEGYGYTF.

Of note for this clonotype: Relative to the germline gene, one junction end is altered; a read error may explain this. The CDR3 DNA follows: TGTGTCAGCAGTTTAGGTTATAGCGGCCCCGGGGCAGATACGCAGTATTTT. Protein sequence: CVSSLGYSGPGADTQYF. This chain links TRBV12-3 or TRBV12-4 with TRBJ2-3, with D possibly TRBD2 on 6 matching bases. The CDR3 consists of 17 residues.

This clonotype occurred a few times. The chain uses TRBV7-6 and TRBJ2-1, with D perhaps given as TRBD1 or TRBD2 (5 bases each). V was cut by 1 base and J by 9 bases, with 7 bases left in between. Germline V gene data show CDR1 as SGHVS and CDR2 as FNYEAQ. The CDR3 has 12 residues. DNA of the CDR3: TGTGCCAGCAGCTTAGAAGGGACTGAGCAGTTCTTC. It translates to CASSLEGTEQFF.

V usage is TRBV6-2 or TRBV6-3 and J usage is TRBJ2-7, with 9 bases fitting TRBD1. Unmatched junction bases numbered 6, after V lost 4 bases and J lost 5 bases. The CDR3 totals 14 residues. Germline CDR1 MNHEY, CDR2 SVGEGT. The CDR3 reads CASSWGQGINEQYF. As DNA, the CDR3 is TGTGCCAGCAGTTGGGGACAGGGTATCAACGAGCAGTACTTC.

This chain uses TRBV27 with TRBJ2-3; possibly TRBD2 for D (6 bases). The CDR3 covers 14 residues. V was cut by 5 bases and J by 7 bases, with 16 bases left in between. CDR1 is MNHEY, CDR2 SMNVEV, per germline (reference sequence). CDR3 sequence: CASSPHREYHTQYF. The CDR3 DNA is TGTGCCAGCAGTCCCCATCGGGAGTACCATACGCAGTATTTT.

V usage is TRBV20-1 and J usage is TRBJ2-1, with a tentative D call TRBD2 (6 bases). The CDR3 contains 12 residues. Trimming removed 3 bases from V and 8 bases from J, with 11 bases in between. Germline values: CDR1 DFQATT, CDR2 SNEGSKA (reference sequence). The CDR3 sequence: CSASVGGDEQFF. CDR3 in DNA: TGCAGTGCTAGTGTGGGGGGAGATGAGCAGTTCTTC.

The chain joins TRBV4-1 to TRBJ1-2, with D uncertain. V dropped 3 bases and J dropped 2 bases, with 10 bases sitting between them. Germline CDR1 is MGHRA and CDR2 is YSYEKL. CDR3 length: 14 residues. CDR3 residues: CASSHAGRNYGYTF. The CDR3 nucleotides read TGCGCCAGCAGCCACGCGGGTAGAAACTATGGCTACACCTTC.

CDR3 in DNA: TGTGCCATCAGTGACGAGGGGGATGAGCAGTACTTC. Protein: CAISDEGDEQYF. V is TRBV10-3 and J is TRBJ2-7, with a tentative D call TRBD1 (6 bases). The CDR3 runs to 12 residues. The germline gives CDR1 ENHRY, CDR2 SYGVKD. Trimming pared 3 bases from V and 7 bases from J, leaving 10 bases between.

The V gene is TRBV20-1, the J gene TRBJ2-1; TRBD1 matches at 9 bases. Germline trimming cut 4 bases from V and 2 bases from J; bases unmatched to any gene: 6. The CDR3 sequence is 15 residues long. Germline values: CDR1 DFQATT, CDR2 SNEGSKA (reference sequence). CDR3 loop: CSAKRQGGAYNEQFF. CDR3 nucleotide sequence: TGCAGTGCTAAAAGACAGGGGGGGGCCTACAATGAGCAGTTCTTC.

In its sample, this clonotype was seen once. The chain employs TRBV7-9 and TRBJ2-3; 8 nucleotides align to TRBD2. The CDR3 sequence is 14 residues long. Germline V CDR1 and CDR2: SEHNR, FQNEAQ (reference sequence). After removal of 8 bases from V and 6 bases from J, the junction contained 10 bases not matched to a gene. The CDR3 nucleotides read TGTGCCAGCCTCCTAGCGGGTTTTGGGGATACGCAGTATTTT. It translates to CASLLAGFGDTQYF.

This clonotype was seen only a few times. The J gene is TRBJ2-3, the V gene TRBV12-3 or TRBV12-4; 14 nucleotides agree with TRBD2. The CDR3 is made up of 17 amino acids. The V gene end was trimmed by 2 bases and the J gene end by 7 bases; junction bases not matched to a gene: 8. The chain's CDR3 is CASSLSIGTSGRNTQYF. CDR3 sequence (DNA): TGTGCCAGCAGTTTATCGATTGGGACTAGCGGGAGAAATACGCAGTATTTT.

This clonotype has just a few counts. V is TRBV12-3 or TRBV12-4 and J is TRBJ1-5; D might be TRBD1 (5 bases). The CDR3 sequence is 14 residues long. Trimming took off 7 bases at V and 5 bases at J, with 15 bases between the two ends. As DNA, the CDR3 is TGTGCCAGCACCGCCACAGGTCCCTATCAGCCCCAGCATTTT. This sequence encodes CASTATGPYQPQHF.

This clonotype was seen a few times. The V call is TRBV27, the J call TRBJ2-1, with TRBD2 matching 14 bases. J was trimmed by 10 bases and V by 2 bases; bases with no gene match: 7. This CDR3 spans 16 amino acids. Germline-derived CDR1 and CDR2 are MNHEY and SMNVEV (reference sequence). The CDR3 is CASSLLGGLAGGEQFF. The CDR3 nucleotides are TGTGCCAGCAGTTTACTAGGCGGACTAGCGGGAGGAGAGCAGTTCTTC.

The V gene is TRBV15, the J gene TRBJ1-2; a possible D gene is TRBD1 (5 bases). The V end lost 0 bases, the J end lost 4 bases, and 12 bases lay between the germline ends. The CDR3 consists of 15 residues. Germline-derived CDR1 and CDR2 are LNHNV and YYDKDF (reference sequence). CDR3 protein: CATSRDALRGYGYTF. Written as DNA, the CDR3 is TGTGCCACCAGCAGAGATGCACTTAGGGGCTATGGCTACACCTTC.

CDR3 DNA: TGTGCCAGCTCACCCGACAGGGTGTCCTTTGGGGAAAAACTGTTTTTT. Translating gives CASSPDRVSFGEKLFF. The J gene is TRBJ1-4, the V gene TRBV18; 7 positions match TRBD1. The V segment lost 3 bases and the J segment 8 bases; nucleotides outside the gene matches: 12. Germline V gene sequence: CDR1 KGHSH, CDR2 LQKENI. This CDR3 is 16 amino acids long.

The CDR3 coding sequence is TGTGCCAGCAGCACAATCGGGGGTTTCACTGAAGCTTTCTTT. It specifies CASSTIGGFTEAFF. V is TRBV27 and J is TRBJ1-1; D is perhaps TRBD1 (5 bases). CDR3 length: 14 amino acids. V lost 6 bases to trimming and J lost 4 bases, with 15 bases between them. The germline V gene encodes CDR1 MNHEY and CDR2 SMNVEV (reference sequence).